This TCR beta chain was captured in a study of blood T cell repertoires in COVID-19. Authors' analysis steps: Estimates of nucleated cell counts were drawn from the amplification of reference gene primers. Sequenced by immunoSEQ multiplex PCR; TCRdb stores in-frame clones only, minus some. From that table come the V and J calls and clone size; the DNA was used to work out D and trimming. Of 150,000 to 200,000 clones in the sample, roughly 85% are singletons; the top ten hold roughly 10%. The CDR3 is made up of 14 amino acids. J was trimmed by 4 bases and V by 2 bases; bases with no gene match: 3. Looked up from germline, CDR1 is MGHRA and CDR2 is YSYEKL. This clone was counted once.

The sequence came from a woman aged 18-30 years who had recovered from COVID-19. V is TRBV4-1 and J is TRBJ2-5, with TRBD1 matching over 8 bases. Sequencing was carried out using PBMCs or T cells enriched from blood (not recorded which). DNA for the CDR3: TGCGCCAGCAGCCAACTCAGGGGGCGAGAGACCCAGTACTTC. Translation gives CASSQLRGRETQYF.